This TCR beta chain was profiled in a study of blood T cells in healthy people across ages (dated by TCRdb to between 2014 and 2016). The study in broad terms: In model experiments, roughly one uniquely barcoded TCR beta cDNA molecule per two T cells was captured by template switching. The study analyzed two additional independent replicas of 1 million unique cDNA reads from the same blood draw for two donors, one aged 18 to 30 and one aged 80 or older. To track age-related changes in TCR beta repertoire diversity, the study relied on deep sequencing normalized with unique cDNA molecular identifiers. To avoid experimental bias, donors of different ages were spread randomly across the sequencing lanes. Donors were grouped into four age groups: young (average about 15 years), middle-aged (roughly 40), aged (over 55) and long-lived (approximately 82). Study-wide findings and limitations: Compared with the aged group, the long-lived group had more naive CD4+ T cells, fewer expanded clones and increased TCR diversity, a pattern suggesting age selection. Since profiling was done on bulk unsorted PBMCs, naive and antigen-experienced compartments could not be conclusively compared. A strong correlation was found between observed TCR beta diversity and the percentage of naive T cells measured by flow cytometry. Observed TCR beta diversity per million T cells fell roughly linearly with age, and a significant reduction was already apparent by age roughly 40. Estimates of total diversity based on one million sequenced T cells were considered lower bounds and underestimates. Because the CMV infection status of the donors was unknown, age-related changes in expanded clonotypes may potentially have been confounded.

Points on this clonotype: Its binding antigen is unknown. One base away lies a much larger clone, so this may be a sequencing read error.

The method behind the library was 5' RACE. Instrument on record: Illumina HiSeq 2500. A second PCR of about 7 to 12 cycles was performed with a sample-barcoded 5' primer and a J-beta primer mix. A template-switch 5' adaptor carrying 12 random nucleotides introduced a unique molecular identifier onto each TCR beta cDNA molecule. Each sample yielded at least 3 million CDR3-containing paired-end reads. First-strand cDNA synthesis was performed from all RNA using the Mint cDNA synthesis kit, with priming by a TRBC-specific oligonucleotide. Following uracil-DNA glycosylase treatment, all cDNA underwent a first 18-cycle PCR with the universal primers M1SS and BC2_uni_R. Turning to the authors' computational methods: Normalization of each sample was performed by random selection of 1 million high-quality reads, each carrying a distinct molecular identifier. Instead of being binned into consensus sequences, reads that shared molecular identifiers were thrown out. MiTCR, run with a Q25 quality threshold and the strictest error-elimination algorithm, handled CDR3 identification, clonotype clustering and error correction. A nonparametric unseen species model with Euler transformation was used to estimate a lower bound on total TCR beta diversity. In-frame beta chains were kept once TCRdb had trimmed the public reads at Q25 with fastp and called clones with MiXCR. Each entry merges the rows of one CDR3 protein and shows their most common DNA and genes. V and J calls and clone size were set by TCRdb, not the authors. For this sample there are just under 900,000 distinct CDR3 sequences; more than 25% appear just once. The ten largest clonotypes hold 17% of the sample.

The donors were around 39 Caucasian individuals from Russia, aged roughly 6 to 90 years, who were systemically healthy. Each donor gave about 9.8 milliliters of peripheral blood, drawn into EDTA-treated Vacutainer tubes. Ficoll-Paque density-gradient centrifugation was used to isolate PBMCs, with at least 6 million per sample. Trizol reagent was used to extract total RNA from the PBMCs, yielding at least 5 micrograms per sample. For every donor, flow cytometry on a PBMC aliquot measured the percentage of naive CD45RAhigh/CD27high T cells. Sequences DFQATT (CDR1) and SNEGSKA (CDR2) are obtained from the germline V gene (reference sequence). The trim is 2 bases for V and 6 bases for J, with a gap of 14 bases between the germline ends. The CDR3 contains 14 residues, cysteine and phenylalanine counted. The only DNA kept is the CDR3, 42 bases in frame from the first base.

This receptor chain uses TRBV20-1 and TRBJ1-5; the best D guess is TRBD1, with 6 bases matching. This sequence was found in a woman of 80 years or more in good health. The specimen was blood. The CDR3 protein: CSARTVGQSQPQHF. The DNA reads TGCAGTGCTAGAACCGTTGGACAGAGTCAGCCCCAGCATTTT.